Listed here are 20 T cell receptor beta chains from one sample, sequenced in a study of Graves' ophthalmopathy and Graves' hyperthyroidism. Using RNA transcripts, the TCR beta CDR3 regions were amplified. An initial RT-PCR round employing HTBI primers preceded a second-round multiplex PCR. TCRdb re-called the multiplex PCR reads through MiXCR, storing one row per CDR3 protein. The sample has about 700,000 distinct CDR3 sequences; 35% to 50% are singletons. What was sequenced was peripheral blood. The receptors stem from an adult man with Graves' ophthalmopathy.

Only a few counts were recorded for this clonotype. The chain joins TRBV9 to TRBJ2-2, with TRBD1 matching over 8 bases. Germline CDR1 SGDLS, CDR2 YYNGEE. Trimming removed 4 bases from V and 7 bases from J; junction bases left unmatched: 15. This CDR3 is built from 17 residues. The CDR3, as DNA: TGTGCCAGCAGCCCCAGGATTACGGGACAGGCGATCGGGGAGCTGTTTTTT. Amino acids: CASSPRITGQAIGELFF.

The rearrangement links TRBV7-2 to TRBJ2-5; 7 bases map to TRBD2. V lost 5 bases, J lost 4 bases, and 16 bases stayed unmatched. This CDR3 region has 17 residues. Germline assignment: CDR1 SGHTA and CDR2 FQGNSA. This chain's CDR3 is CASSQEPDTGEGETQYF. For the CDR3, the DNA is TGTGCCAGCAGCCAAGAGCCTGACACCGGGGAGGGAGAGACCCAGTACTTC.

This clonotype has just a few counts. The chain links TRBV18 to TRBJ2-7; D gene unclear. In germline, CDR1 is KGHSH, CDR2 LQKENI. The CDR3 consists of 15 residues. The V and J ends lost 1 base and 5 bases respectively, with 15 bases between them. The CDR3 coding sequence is TGTGCCAGCTCACCACAAGGTCAGCTCAACAACGAGCAGTACTTC. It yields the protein CASSPQGQLNNEQYF.

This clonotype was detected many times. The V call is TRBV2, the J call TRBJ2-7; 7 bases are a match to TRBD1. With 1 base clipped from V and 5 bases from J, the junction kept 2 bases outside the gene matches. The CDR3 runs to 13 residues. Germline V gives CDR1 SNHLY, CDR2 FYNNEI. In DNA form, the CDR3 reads TGTGCCAGCAGTGAAGAGGGGGCGAACGAGCAGTACTTC. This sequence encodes CASSEEGANEQYF.

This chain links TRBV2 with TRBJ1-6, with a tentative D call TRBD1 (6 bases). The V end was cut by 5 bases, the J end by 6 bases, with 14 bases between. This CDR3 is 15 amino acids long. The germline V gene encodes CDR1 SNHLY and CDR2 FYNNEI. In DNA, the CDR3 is TGTGCCAGCAGTTTATCGGGGGCGGTTAATTCACCCCTCCACTTT. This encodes CASSLSGAVNSPLHF.

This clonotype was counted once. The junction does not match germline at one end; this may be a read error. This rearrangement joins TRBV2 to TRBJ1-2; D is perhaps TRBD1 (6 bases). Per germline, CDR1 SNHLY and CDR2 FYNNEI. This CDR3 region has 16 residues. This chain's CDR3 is CASSPGQRRTNHGYTF. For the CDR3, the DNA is TGTGCCAGCAGCCCCGGACAGAGACGCACTAACCATGGCTACACCTTC.

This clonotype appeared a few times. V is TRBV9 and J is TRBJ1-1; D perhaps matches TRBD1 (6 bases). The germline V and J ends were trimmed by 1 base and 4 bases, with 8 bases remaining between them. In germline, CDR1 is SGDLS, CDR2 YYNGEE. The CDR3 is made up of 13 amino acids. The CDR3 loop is CASSVPGATEAFF. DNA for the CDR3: TGTGCCAGCAGCGTACCGGGGGCCACTGAAGCTTTCTTT. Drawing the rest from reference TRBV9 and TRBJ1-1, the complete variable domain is DSGVTQTPKHLITATGQRVTLRCSPRSGDLSVYWYQQSLDQGLQFLIQYYNGEERAKGNILERFSAQQFPDLHSELNLSSLELGDSALYFCASSVPGATEAFFGQGTRLTVV.

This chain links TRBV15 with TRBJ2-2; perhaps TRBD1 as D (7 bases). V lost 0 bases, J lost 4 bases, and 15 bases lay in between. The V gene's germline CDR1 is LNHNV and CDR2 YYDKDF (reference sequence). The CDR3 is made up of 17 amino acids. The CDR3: CATSRDPGGLGTGELFF. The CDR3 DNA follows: TGTGCCACCAGCAGAGATCCAGGGGGGTTGGGCACCGGGGAGCTGTTTTTT.

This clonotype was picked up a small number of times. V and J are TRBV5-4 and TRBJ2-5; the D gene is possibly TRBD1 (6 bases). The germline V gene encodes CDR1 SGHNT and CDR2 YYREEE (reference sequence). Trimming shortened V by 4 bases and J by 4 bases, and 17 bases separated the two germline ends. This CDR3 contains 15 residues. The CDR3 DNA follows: TGTGCCAGCAGCCCCCGGGACCGAGGGGGAGAGACCCAGTACTTC. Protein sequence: CASSPRDRGGETQYF.

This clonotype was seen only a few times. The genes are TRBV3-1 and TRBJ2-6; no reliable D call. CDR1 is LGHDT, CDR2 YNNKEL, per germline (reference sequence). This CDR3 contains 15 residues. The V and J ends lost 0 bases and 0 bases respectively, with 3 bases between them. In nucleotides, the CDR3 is TGTGCCAGCAGCCAAGACAGCTCTGGGGCCAACGTCCTGACTTTC. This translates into CASSQDSSGANVLTF.

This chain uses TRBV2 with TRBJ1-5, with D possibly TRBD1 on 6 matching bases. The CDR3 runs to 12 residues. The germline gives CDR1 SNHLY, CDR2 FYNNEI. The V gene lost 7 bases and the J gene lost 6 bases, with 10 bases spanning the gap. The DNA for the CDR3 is TGTGCCAGCACCCTGGGGGCTCAGCCCCAGCATTTT. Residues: CASTLGAQPQHF.

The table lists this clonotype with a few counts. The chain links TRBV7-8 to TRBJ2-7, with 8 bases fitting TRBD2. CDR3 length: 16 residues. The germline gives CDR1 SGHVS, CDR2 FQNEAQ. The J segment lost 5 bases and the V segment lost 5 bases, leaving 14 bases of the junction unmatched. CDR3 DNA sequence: TGTGCCAGCAGCCGCCTAGCTAGCGGGCCCAGGCACGAGCAGTACTTC. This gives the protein CASSRLASGPRHEQYF.

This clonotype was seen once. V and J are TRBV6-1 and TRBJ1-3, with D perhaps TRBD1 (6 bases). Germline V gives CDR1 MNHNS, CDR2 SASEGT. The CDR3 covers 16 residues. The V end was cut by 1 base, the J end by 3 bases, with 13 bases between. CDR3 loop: CASSEVASTGGNTIYF. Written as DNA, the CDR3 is TGTGCCAGCAGTGAAGTAGCCTCGACAGGTGGAAACACCATATATTTT.

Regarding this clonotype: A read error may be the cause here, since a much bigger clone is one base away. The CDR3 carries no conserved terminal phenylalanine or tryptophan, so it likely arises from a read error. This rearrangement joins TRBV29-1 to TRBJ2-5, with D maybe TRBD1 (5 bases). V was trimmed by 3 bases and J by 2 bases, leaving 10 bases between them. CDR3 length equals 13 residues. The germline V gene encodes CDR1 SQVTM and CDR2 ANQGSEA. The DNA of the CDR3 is TGCAGCGTTGAGCAGGGTGGACAAGAGACCCAGTACCTC. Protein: CSVEQGGQETQYL.

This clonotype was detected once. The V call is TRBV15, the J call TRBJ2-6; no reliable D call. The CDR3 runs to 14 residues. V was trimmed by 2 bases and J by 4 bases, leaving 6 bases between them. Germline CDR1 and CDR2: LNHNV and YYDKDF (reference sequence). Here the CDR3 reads CATSRNTGANVLTF. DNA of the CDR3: TGTGCCACCAGCAGAAATACAGGGGCCAACGTCCTGACTTTC.

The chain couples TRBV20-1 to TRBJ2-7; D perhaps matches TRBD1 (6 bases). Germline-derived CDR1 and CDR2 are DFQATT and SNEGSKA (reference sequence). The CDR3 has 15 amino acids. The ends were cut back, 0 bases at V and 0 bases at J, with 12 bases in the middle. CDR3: CSARDDRQVSYEQYF. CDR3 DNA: TGCAGTGCTAGAGACGACCGACAGGTCTCCTACGAGCAGTACTTC.

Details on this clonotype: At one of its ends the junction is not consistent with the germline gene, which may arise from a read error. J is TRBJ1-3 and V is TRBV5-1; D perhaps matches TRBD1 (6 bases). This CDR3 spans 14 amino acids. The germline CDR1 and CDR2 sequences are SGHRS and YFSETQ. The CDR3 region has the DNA TGTGCCAGCAGTACTACAGGGTTAGGAAACACCATATATTTT. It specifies CASSTTGLGNTIYF.

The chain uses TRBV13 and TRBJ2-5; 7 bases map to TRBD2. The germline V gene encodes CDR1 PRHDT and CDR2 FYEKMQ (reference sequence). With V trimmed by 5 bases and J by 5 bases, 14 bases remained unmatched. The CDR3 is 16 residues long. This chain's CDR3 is CASSPVGAGLVETQYF. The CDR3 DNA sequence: TGTGCCAGCAGCCCTGTCGGAGCGGGGCTAGTGGAGACCCAGTACTTC.

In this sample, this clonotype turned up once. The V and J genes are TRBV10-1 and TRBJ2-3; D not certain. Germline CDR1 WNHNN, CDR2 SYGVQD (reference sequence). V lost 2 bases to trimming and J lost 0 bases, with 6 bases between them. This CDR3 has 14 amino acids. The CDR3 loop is CASSEEDSTDTQYF. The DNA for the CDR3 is TGCGCCAGCAGTGAGGAAGACAGCACAGATACGCAGTATTTT.

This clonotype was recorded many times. CDR3 region: CAITPQGNTEAFF. The CDR3 DNA sequence: TGTGCCATCACGCCCCAGGGGAACACTGAAGCTTTCTTT. The chain recombines TRBV10-3 with TRBJ1-1; TRBD1 is a possible D gene (5 bases). The CDR3 is made up of 13 amino acids. CDR1 is ENHRY and CDR2 is SYGVKD in the germline V gene. Between the trimmed V and J ends, which lost 7 bases and 1 base, there was a span of 10 bases.